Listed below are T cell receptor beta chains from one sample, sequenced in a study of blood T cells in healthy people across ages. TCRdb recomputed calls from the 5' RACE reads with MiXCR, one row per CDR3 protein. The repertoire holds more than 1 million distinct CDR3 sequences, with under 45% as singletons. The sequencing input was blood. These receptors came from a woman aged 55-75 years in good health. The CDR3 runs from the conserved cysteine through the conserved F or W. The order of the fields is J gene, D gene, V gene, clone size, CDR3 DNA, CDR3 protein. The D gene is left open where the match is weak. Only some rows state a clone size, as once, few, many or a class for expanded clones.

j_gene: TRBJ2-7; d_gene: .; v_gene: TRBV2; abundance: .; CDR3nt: TGTGCCAGCAGTGTTGGCGGCACCTACAAGCAGTACTTC; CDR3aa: CASSVGGTYKQYF
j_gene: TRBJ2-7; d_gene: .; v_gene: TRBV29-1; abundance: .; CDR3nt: TGCAGCGGTGATGGCGACTACGAGCAGTACTTC; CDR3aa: CSGDGDYEQYF
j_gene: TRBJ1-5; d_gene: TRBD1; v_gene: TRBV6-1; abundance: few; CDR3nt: TGTGCCAGCAATTACGGGACAGGGGGTGGACAGCCCCAGCATTTT; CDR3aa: CASNYGTGGGQPQHF
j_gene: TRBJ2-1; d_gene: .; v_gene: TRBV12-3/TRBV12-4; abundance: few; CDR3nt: TGTGCCAGCAGTTTAGGATTAAGGTCGGTCTCCTACAATGAGCAGTTCTTC; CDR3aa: CASSLGLRSVSYNEQFF
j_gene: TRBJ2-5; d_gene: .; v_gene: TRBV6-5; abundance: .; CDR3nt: TGTGCCAGCAAACACCGGGCGGGGGCCCGAGGAGAGACCCAGTACTTC; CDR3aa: CASKHRAGARGETQYF
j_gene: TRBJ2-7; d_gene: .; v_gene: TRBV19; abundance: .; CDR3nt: TGTGCCAGTAGTACCCCCGTCTACGAGCGGTACTTC; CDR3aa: CASSTPVYERYF
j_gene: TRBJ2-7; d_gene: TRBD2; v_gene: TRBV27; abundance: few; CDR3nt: TGTGCCAGCTCAGCTAGCGGGAGTGGGCTTGGCTACGAGCAGTACTTC; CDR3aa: CASSASGSGLGYEQYF
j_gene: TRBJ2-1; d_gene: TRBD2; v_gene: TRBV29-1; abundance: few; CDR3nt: TGCAGCGTGGGGGCAGCGGGGGTTCGCAATGAGCAGTTCTTC; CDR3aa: CSVGAAGVRNEQFF
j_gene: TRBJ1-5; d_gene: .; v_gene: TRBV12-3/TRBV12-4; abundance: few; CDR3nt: TGTGCCAGCAGTTTACAGGGGTTGAGCAATCAGCCCCAGCATTTT; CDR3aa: CASSLQGLSNQPQHF
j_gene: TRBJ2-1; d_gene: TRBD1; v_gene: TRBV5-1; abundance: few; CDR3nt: TGCGCCAGCAGCTTGGTAGGACAGGTCTACAATGAGCAGTTCTTC; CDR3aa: CASSLVGQVYNEQFF
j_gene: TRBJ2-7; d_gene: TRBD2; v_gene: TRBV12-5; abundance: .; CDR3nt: TGTGCTAGTGGTGGTCCGGGGGGAGAGGGTCACGAGCAGTACTTC; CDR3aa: CASGGPGGEGHEQYF
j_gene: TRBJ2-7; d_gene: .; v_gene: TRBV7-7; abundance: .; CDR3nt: TGTGCCAGCAGCTTAAAGATAGGTCAAGCCTACGGGCAGTACTTC; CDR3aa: CASSLKIGQAYGQYF
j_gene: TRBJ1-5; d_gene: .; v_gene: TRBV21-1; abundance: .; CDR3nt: .; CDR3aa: CASSRKVGGGNQPQHF
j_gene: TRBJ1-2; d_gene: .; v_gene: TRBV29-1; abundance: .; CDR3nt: TGCAGCGCCGAGCGGGATGGCTACACCTTC; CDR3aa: CSAERDGYTF
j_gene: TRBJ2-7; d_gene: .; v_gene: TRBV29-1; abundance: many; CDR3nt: TGCAGCGTTGGTAGGATGGGGAGTTCCTACGAGCAGTACTTC; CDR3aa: CSVGRMGSSYEQYF
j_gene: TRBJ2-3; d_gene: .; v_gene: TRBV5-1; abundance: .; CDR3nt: TGCGCCAGCAGCCAAGCGCGAACTAGCACAGATACGCAGTATTTT; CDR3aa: CASSQARTSTDTQYF
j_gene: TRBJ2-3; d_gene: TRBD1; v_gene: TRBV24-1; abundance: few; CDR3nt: TGTGCCACCAGTGAGGGGACAGGACTCTCAGGAGATACGCAGTATTTT; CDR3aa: CATSEGTGLSGDTQYF
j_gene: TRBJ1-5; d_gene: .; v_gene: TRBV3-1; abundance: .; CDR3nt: TGTGCCAGCAGCCCGGGACGGCAAAATCAGCCCCAGCATTTT; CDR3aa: CASSPGRQNQPQHF
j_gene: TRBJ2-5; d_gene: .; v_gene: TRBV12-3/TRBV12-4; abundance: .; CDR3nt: TGTGCCAGCAGTCCCCCCTGGGGTGGCAATGAGCAGTACTTC; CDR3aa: CASSPPWGGNEQYF
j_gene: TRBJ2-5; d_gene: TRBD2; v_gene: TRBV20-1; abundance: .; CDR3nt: TGCAGTGCTGACGGACTAGCGAAGGAGACCCAGTACTTC; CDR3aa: CSADGLAKETQYF
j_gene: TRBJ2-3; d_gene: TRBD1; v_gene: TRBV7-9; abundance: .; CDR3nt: TGTGCCAGCAGCGACACAGGGGGCAAGGCAGATACGCAGTATTTT; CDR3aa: CASSDTGGKADTQYF
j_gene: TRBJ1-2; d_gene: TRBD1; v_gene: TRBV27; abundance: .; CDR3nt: TGTGCCAGCAGTGTGGGCAGGGGGACGAATGGCTACACCTTC; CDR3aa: CASSVGRGTNGYTF
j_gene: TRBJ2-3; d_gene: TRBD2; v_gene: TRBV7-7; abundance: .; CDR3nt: TGTGCCAGCAGCTCTGGGACTAGCGGGAGAGGGACAGATACGCAGTATTTT; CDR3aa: CASSSGTSGRGTDTQYF
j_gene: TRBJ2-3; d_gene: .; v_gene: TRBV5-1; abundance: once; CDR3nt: TGCGCCAGCAGCCCGAGGTTGGGGGTGGGCACAGATACGCAGTATTTT; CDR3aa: CASSPRLGVGTDTQYF
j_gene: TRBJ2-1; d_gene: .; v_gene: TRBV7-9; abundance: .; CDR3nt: TGTGCCAGCAGCCTAATAGTTTACAATGAGCAGTTCTTC; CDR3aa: CASSLIVYNEQFF
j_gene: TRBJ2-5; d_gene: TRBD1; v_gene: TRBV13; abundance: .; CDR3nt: TGTGCCAGCAGCCTATACAGGGGGCTTGGAGAGACCCAGTACTTC; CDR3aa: CASSLYRGLGETQYF
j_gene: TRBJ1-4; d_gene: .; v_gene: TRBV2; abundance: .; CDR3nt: TGTGCCAGCAGTGAAGGCCTCGGGACTAATGAAAAACTGTTTTTT; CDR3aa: CASSEGLGTNEKLFF
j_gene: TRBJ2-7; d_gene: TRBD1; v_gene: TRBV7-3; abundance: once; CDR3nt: TGTGCCAGCAGCAAGGACAGGGTGGATAATGAGCAGTACTTC; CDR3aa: CASSKDRVDNEQYF
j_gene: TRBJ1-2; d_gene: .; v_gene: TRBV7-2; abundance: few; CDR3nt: TGTGCCAGCAGCTGGGACGGAGAAGGCGGCTACACCTTC; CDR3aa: CASSWDGEGGYTF
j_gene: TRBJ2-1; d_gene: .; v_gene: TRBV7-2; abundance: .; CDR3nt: TGTGCCAGCAGCTACACTGTCAATGAGCAGTTCTTC; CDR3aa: CASSYTVNEQFF
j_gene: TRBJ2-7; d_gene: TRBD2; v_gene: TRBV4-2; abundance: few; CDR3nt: TGTGCCAGCAGCCAAGCCGGGACTAGCGGGAGAAAGTCCTACGAGCAGTACTTC; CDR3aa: CASSQAGTSGRKSYEQYF
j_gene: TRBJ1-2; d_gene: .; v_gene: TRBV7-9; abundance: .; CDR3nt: TGTGCCAGCAGCCGCCCGCCAAGGGATGGCTACACCTTC; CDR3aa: CASSRPPRDGYTF
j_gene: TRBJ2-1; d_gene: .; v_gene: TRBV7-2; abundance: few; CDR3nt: TGTGCCAGCAGCTTGGTTTGGAACAATGAGCAGTTCTTC; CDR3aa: CASSLVWNNEQFF
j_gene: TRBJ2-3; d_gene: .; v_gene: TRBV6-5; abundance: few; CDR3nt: TGTGCCAGCAGACCAGGGGTACTGAGAGATACGCAGTATTTT; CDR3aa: CASRPGVLRDTQYF
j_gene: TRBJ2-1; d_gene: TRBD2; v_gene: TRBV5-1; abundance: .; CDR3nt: TGCGCCAGCAGCCTAAGGACGGGCGGGGGCAATGAGCAGTTCTTC; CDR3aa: CASSLRTGGGNEQFF
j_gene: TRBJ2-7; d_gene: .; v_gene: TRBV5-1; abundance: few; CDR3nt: TGCGCCAGCAGCTTGAGGGTAGCGAGCCCCTACGAGCAGTACTTC; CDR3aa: CASSLRVASPYEQYF
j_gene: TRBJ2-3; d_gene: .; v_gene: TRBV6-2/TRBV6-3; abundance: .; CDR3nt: TGTGCCAGCGGCCGTAACGGACCCCCGGCAGATACGCAGTATTTT; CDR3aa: CASGRNGPPADTQYF
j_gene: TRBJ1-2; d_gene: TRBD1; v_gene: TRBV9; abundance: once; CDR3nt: TGTGCCAGCAGCGTAGCTTGGACAGGGGGCCGGTATGGCTACACCTTC; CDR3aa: CASSVAWTGGRYGYTF
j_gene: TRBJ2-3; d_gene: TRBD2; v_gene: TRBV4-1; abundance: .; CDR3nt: TGCGCCAGCAGCCAAGGACTAGCGGGAGCAGATACGCAGTATTTT; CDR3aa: CASSQGLAGADTQYF
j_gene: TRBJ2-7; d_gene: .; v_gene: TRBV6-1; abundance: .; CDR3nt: TGTGCCAGCAGTGTACTTACAGCACCATACAATGAGCAGTACTTC; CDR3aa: CASSVLTAPYNEQYF
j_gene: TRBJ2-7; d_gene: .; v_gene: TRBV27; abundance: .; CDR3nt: TGTGCCAGCAGTTCCCCCGGACAGTTGAGCTCCTACGAGCAGTACTTC; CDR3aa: CASSSPGQLSSYEQYF
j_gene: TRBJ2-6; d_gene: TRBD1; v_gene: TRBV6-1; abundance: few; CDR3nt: TGTGCCAGCACCGGGACAGCAAGTCCCTCTGGGGCCAACGTCCTGACTTTC; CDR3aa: CASTGTASPSGANVLTF
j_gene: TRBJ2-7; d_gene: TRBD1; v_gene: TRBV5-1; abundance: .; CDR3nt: TGCGCCAGCAGCTTAATGGGGACAGGGGGGTGGGAGCAGTACTTC; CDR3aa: CASSLMGTGGWEQYF
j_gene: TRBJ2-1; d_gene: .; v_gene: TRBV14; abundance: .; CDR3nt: TGTGCCAGCAGGGGGGCAGGGGCCAACAATGAGCAGTTCTTC; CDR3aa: CASRGAGANNEQFF
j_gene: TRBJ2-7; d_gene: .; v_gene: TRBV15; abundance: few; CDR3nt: TGTGCCACCAGCCCGCCCGGGGTCCCCTACGAGCAGTACTTC; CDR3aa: CATSPPGVPYEQYF
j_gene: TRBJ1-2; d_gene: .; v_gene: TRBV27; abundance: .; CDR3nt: TGTGCCAGCAGACTCGGACCCATCTATGGCTACACCTTC; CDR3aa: CASRLGPIYGYTF
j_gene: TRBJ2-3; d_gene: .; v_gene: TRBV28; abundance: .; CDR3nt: TGTGCCAGCAGTATAACAGGACGAAACGGGTATTTT; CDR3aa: CASSITGRNGYF
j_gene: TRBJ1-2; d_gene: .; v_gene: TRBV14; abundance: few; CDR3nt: TGTGCCAGCAGCCAAGATCGAGGGCCGGATGGCTACACCTTC; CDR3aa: CASSQDRGPDGYTF
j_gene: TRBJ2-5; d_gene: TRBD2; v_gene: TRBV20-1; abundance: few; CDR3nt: TGCAGTGCTAGAGTGACTAGCGGAGAGACCCAGTACTTC; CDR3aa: CSARVTSGETQYF
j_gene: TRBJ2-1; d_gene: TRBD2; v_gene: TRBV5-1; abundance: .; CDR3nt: TGCGCCAGCAGACCCGGGACTAGCGGGAATCATGAGCAGTTCTTC; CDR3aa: CASRPGTSGNHEQFF
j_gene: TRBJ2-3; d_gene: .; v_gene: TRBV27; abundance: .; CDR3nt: TGTGCCAGCAGTTTGTCTGCGGGATTGAGAGATACGCAGTATTTT; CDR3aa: CASSLSAGLRDTQYF
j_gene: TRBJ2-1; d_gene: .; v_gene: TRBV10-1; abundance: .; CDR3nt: TGCGCCAGCAGTGCCGAACTCGTCTCGGGTGAGCAGTTCTTC; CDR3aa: CASSAELVSGEQFF
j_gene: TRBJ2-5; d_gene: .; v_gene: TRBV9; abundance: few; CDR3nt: TGTGCCAGCAGCGTAGCCACAGGGACTGTTGGAGAGACCCAGTACTTC; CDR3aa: CASSVATGTVGETQYF
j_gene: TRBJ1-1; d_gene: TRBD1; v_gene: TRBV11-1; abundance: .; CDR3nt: TGTGCCACGGAGCGTACAGGGGGCGTAGGGGTGACTGAAGCTTTCTTT; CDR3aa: CATERTGGVGVTEAFF
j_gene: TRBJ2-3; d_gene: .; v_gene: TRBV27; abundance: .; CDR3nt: TGTGCCAGCAGTGTACTAGCAATGGCAGATACGCAGTATTTT; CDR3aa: CASSVLAMADTQYF
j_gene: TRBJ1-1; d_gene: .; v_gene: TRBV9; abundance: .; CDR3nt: TGTGCCAGCAGCTCCCTGGTAGGGTGGAACACTGAAGCTTTCTTT; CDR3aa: CASSSLVGWNTEAFF
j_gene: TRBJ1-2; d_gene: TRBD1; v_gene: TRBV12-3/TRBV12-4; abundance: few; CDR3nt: TGTGCCAGCAGTTTTTGGGACAGGGTGAAGGTACCCTATGGCTACACCTTC; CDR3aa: CASSFWDRVKVPYGYTF
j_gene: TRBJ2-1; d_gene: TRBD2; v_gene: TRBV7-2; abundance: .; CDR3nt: TGTGCCAGCAGCTCGTTGAGCGGGAAGAAGTGGAATGAGCAGTTCTTC; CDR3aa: CASSSLSGKKWNEQFF
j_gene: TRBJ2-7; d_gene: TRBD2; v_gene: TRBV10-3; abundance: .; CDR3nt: TGTGCCATCAGGCCGACTAGCGCTAGCTCCTACAATGAGCAGTACTTC; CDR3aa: CAIRPTSASSYNEQYF
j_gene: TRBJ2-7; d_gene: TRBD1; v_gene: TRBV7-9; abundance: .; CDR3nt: TGTGCCAGCAGCCGGACAGGACAGTACGAGCAGTACTTC; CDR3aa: CASSRTGQYEQYF